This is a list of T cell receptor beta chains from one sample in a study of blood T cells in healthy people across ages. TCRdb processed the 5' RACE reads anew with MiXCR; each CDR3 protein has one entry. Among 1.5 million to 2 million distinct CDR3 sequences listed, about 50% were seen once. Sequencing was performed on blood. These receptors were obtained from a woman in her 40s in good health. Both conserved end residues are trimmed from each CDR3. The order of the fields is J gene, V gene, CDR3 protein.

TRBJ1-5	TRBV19	ASIGQGTGNNQPQH
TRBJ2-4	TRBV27	ASGWGAKNIQY
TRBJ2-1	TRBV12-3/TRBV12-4	ASSQGLAGFGARPNEQF
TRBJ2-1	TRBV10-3	AIFPEGGIDRDNEQF
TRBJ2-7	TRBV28	ASSLHRTGGYEQY
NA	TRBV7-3	ASSFGSSETQY
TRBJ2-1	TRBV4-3	ASSHLWGTSSYNEQF
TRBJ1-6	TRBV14	ASSQEKGYNSPLH
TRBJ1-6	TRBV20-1	SASWSLRQGNSPLH
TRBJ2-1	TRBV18	ASSPSSSGLFDNEQF
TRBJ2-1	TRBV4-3	ASSQEGASGGMNEQF
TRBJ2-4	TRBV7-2	ASSLYGTSGSLAKNIQY
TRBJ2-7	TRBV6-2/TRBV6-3	ASSSGGTGFSYEQY
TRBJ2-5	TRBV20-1	SACWGQETQY
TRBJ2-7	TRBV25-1	ASSAPTKAPYEQY
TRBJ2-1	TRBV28	ASSSTGADWHEQF
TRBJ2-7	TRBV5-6	ASSRSSGGSPYEQY
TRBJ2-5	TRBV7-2	ASSVHRDREQETQY
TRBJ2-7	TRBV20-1	SARARLPSSYEQY
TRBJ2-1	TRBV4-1	ASRLYYGTSPSDEQF
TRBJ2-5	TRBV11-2	ASSLRGTGGTFSEETQY
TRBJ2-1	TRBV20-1	SANIPPDRGSYNEQF
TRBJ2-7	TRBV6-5	ASSYPDRVFYEQY
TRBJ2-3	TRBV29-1	SVGGLSGGSPDTQY
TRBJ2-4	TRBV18	ASSPQGTGGREQY
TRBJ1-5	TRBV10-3	AISESMEDYSNQPQH
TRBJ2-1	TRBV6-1	ASRMDPYNEQF
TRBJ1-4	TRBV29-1	SAMGQVDEKLF
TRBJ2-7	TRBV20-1	SARETGLAYEQY
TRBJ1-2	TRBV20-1	SAHDRLGGYT
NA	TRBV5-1	ASSTLSGGSCEQY
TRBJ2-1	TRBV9	ASSSTETTRGDEQF
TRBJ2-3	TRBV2	ASLGPRDTQY